The rows below give T cell receptor beta chains drawn from one sample of a study of beta chain features in type 1 diabetes. Produced via immunoSEQ multiplex PCR; TCRdb's table is partial and in-frame only. Of tens of thousands of clones listed, 66% were seen once; the top ten hold about 1.7%. Material for sequencing was Tregs from blood. Receptor source: a young man with type 1 diabetes. Some clones in this sample may be carry-over from other donors' samples. CDR3s include the opening cysteine and the closing phenylalanine or tryptophan. The D gene is left open where the match is weak. Not all rows give a size; the values are once, few, many and, for expanded clones, a class.

V,size,D,J,DNA,CDR3
TRBV5-1,-,TRBD1,TRBJ1-1,TGCGCCAGCAGCTTGGAAAGGACAGGGGAATTGGCTTTCTTT,CASSLERTGELAFF
TRBV4-1,-,-,TRBJ1-5,TGCGCCAGCAGCCGGATTGTGGGCCCGTCCAATCAGCCCCAGCATTTT,CASSRIVGPSNQPQHF
TRBV18,-,-,TRBJ1-2,TGTGCCAGCTCACCACCTGCAACAGCTGGCTACACCTTC,CASSPPATAGYTF
TRBV11-1,-,TRBD1,TRBJ2-7,TGTGCCAGCAGCGCAGACAGGGGTGACAACGAGCAGTACTTC,CASSADRGDNEQYF
TRBV9,-,TRBD1,TRBJ2-7,TGTGCCAGCAGCCCGCCCGGACAGGGTTGGGGATACGAGCAGTACTTC,CASSPPGQGWGYEQYF
TRBV7-9,-,-,TRBJ1-6,TGTGCCAGCAGCCTAGGACCCCTTGGGGGGGGCAATTCACCCCTCCACTTT,CASSLGPLGGGNSPLHF
TRBV5-1,few,TRBD2,TRBJ2-3,TGCGCCAGCAGCCAACTAGCCAGCGGGGGGCAGATTACGCAGTATTTT,CASSQLASGGQITQYF
TRBV4-1,-,TRBD2,TRBJ2-7,TGCGCCAGCAGTTTAAGGACCGGGACTAACTACGAGCAGTACTTC,CASSLRTGTNYEQYF
TRBV7-2,-,-,TRBJ2-1,TGTGCCAGCAGCTTTCCGGGGTCCGTGGAGCAGTTCTTC,CASSFPGSVEQFF
TRBV7-8,-,TRBD2,TRBJ2-5,TGTGCCAGCAGCTCGAGACTAGCGGGGGGGCAAGAGACCCAGTACTTC,CASSSRLAGGQETQYF
TRBV6-6,few,-,TRBJ2-7,TGTGCCAGCAGTTACTCCAGTGTACCCGAGCAGTACTTC,CASSYSSVPEQYF
TRBV4-2,-,TRBD2,TRBJ2-1,TGTGCCAGCAGCCAAGAAGGGCGGGGGGATTACAATGAGCAGTTCTTC,CASSQEGRGDYNEQFF